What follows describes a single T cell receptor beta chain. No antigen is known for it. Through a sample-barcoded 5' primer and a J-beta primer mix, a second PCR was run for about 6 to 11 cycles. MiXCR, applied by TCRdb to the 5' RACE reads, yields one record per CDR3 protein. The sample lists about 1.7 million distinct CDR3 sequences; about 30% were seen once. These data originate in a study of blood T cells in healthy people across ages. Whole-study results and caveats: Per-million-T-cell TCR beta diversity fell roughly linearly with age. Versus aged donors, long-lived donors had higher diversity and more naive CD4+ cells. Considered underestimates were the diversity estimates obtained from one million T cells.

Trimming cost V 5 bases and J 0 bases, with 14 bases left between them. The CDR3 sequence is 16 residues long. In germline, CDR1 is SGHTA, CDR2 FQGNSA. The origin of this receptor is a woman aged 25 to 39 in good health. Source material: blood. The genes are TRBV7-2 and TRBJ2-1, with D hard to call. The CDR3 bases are TGTGCCAGCAGCGCGTCCCTTTCCTCCTCCTACAATGAGCAGTTCTTC. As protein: CASSASLSSSYNEQFF.